This TCR beta chain was profiled in a study of PD-L1 blockade in urothelial cancer. As for the study in general: Male patients with bladder-origin urothelial cancer numbered about 90% of the roughly 30.

The assay was immunoSEQ multiplex PCR, and TCRdb's table has in-frame clones only and misses some. The profile covers tens of thousands of clones, with approximately 90% appearing a single time and 14% to 15% taken by the ten largest. Of note for this clone: Its antigen is still unknown.

Findings and limits, study-wide: It was durable-benefit patients whose tumor-associated blood clones expanded more at 3 weeks.

As for time point: pretreatment peripheral blood. Anywhere from 1 to 8 samples came from each patient, spanning pretreatment and on-treatment. This TCR was recovered from a woman between 55 and 75 years old with urothelial cancer. Sequencing was performed on PBMCs, taken around atezolizumab (anti-PD-L1) treatment.

The chain's CDR3 is CASSSPRVAGDYEQYF. CDR3 DNA: TGTGCCAGCAGTTCCCCCAGGGTAGCGGGAGACTACGAGCAGTACTTC. V usage is TRBV28 and J usage is TRBJ2-7; 9 nucleotides agree with TRBD2. After removal of 4 bases from V and 3 bases from J, the junction contained 10 bases not matched to a gene. CDR1 and CDR2 (germline): MDHEN, SYDVKM. CDR3 size: 16 residues.